These 20 T cell receptor beta chains came from one sample sequenced in a study of T-cell reconstitution after alpha-beta-depleted transplantation in children. Unique molecular identifiers were incorporated when the TCRbeta library was constructed. TCRdb re-called the PCR reads with MiXCR, one entry per CDR3 protein. The sample consists of approximately 650,000 distinct CDR3 sequences, about an eighth of them appearing once. Sequenced here: PBMCs, sampled before TCRalphabeta/CD19-depleted stem cell transplant. The receptors stem from a girl aged 2 to 10 with congenital amegakaryocytic thrombocytopenia, due to receive a stem cell transplant.

This clonotype turned up a few times. J is TRBJ2-7 and V is TRBV3-1, with TRBD2 matching 12 bases. CDR3 size: 17 residues. Germline-derived CDR1 and CDR2 are LGHDT and YNNKEL (reference sequence). V lost 4 bases and J lost 3; bases outside the gene matches: 10. The CDR3 nucleotides read TGTGCCAGCAGCCGGAGGACTAGCGGGATTGACCGCTACGAGCAGTACTTC. Protein: CASSRRTSGIDRYEQYF.

Many counts were recorded for this clonotype. The chain carries TRBV7-8 and TRBJ1-2, with TRBD1 matching over 8 bases. CDR1 is SGHVS and CDR2 is FQNEAQ in the germline V gene. CDR3 length: 13 amino acids. After removal of 5 bases from V and 8 bases from J, the junction contained 7 bases not matched to a gene. As DNA, the CDR3 is TGTGCCAGCAGCGACCAGGGGGCGTGGGGCTACACCTTC. Translating it yields CASSDQGAWGYTF. Full variable domain (remainder filled in from reference TRBV7-8 and TRBJ1-2): GAGVSQSPRYKVAKRGQDVALRCDPISGHVSLFWYQQALGQGPEFLTYFQNEAQLDKSGLPSDRFFAERPEGSVSTLKIQRTQQEDSAVYLCASSDQGAWGYTFGSGTRLTVV.

This clonotype came up a few times. The chain joins TRBV11-2 to TRBJ2-2; TRBD1 aligns across 11 bases. J lost 7 bases, V lost 2 bases, and 6 bases had no gene match. Germline V gene data show CDR1 as SGHAT and CDR2 as FQNNGV. The CDR3 has 16 amino acids. CDR3 DNA sequence: TGTGCCAGCAGCTTAAGGACAGGGGGCGGGATCGGGGAGCTGTTTTTT. Protein sequence: CASSLRTGGGIGELFF.

This clonotype was observed many times. This chain links TRBV5-1 with TRBJ2-3; 7 bases fit TRBD2. Germline CDR1 reads SGHRS; CDR2 reads YFSETQ. The CDR3 totals 14 residues. Unmatched junction bases numbered 5, after V lost 3 bases and J lost 4 bases. The CDR3 region is CASSSAGRADTQYF. The CDR3 DNA is TGCGCCAGCAGCTCCGCGGGGAGGGCAGATACGCAGTATTTT. The full variable domain, its missing parts supplied by reference TRBV5-1 and TRBJ2-3, is KAGVTQTPRYLIKTRGQQVTLSCSPISGHRSVSWYQQTPGQGLQFLFEYFSETQRNKGNFPGRFSGRQFSNSRSEMNVSTLELGDSALYLCASSSAGRADTQYFGPGTRLTVL.

The chain links TRBV28 to TRBJ2-7, with no clear D. This CDR3 spans 18 amino acids. In germline, CDR1 is MDHEN, CDR2 SYDVKM. The V end was cut by 0 bases, the J end by 1 base, with 19 bases between. The CDR3: CASSLWVGPERRSYEQYF. The CDR3 DNA is TGTGCCAGCAGTTTATGGGTTGGGCCCGAGCGACGATCCTACGAGCAGTACTTC.

This clonotype was seen a handful of times. This sequence joins TRBV30 and TRBJ2-2; no firm D call. Germline V gene data show CDR1 as GTSNPN and CDR2 as SVGIG (reference sequence). CDR3 length: 13 amino acids. The V end lost 0 bases, the J end lost 6 bases, and 8 bases lay between the germline ends. The DNA for the CDR3 is TGTGCCTGGAGTGTATTCGATCCCGGGGAGCTGTTTTTT. It specifies CAWSVFDPGELFF.

CDR3 coding DNA: TGTGCCAGCAGCGAAGGGTTCAGGCGGGCCTCCTACAATGAGCAGTTCTTC. Translating gives CASSEGFRRASYNEQFF. The rearrangement joins TRBV7-9 to TRBJ2-1; D is perhaps TRBD2 (5 bases). The germline V and J ends were trimmed by 5 bases and 0 bases, with 17 bases remaining between them. The CDR3 runs to 17 residues. CDR1 and CDR2 (germline): SEHNR, FQNEAQ (reference sequence).

This clonotype was observed a handful of times. The gene calls are TRBV5-1 and TRBJ2-3; tentatively, D is TRBD2 (6 bases). The V end was cut by 0 bases, the J end by 4 bases, with 12 bases between. Germline V gene data show CDR1 as SGHRS and CDR2 as YFSETQ. This CDR3 has 15 residues. For the CDR3, the DNA is TGCGCCAGCAGCTTGGCGCCACTAGCTCCAGATACGCAGTATTTT. Residues: CASSLAPLAPDTQYF.

There are many counts of this clonotype. The J gene is TRBJ1-2, the V gene TRBV9; TRBD1 matches 7 bases. This CDR3 is 16 amino acids long. CDR1 is SGDLS, CDR2 YYNGEE, per germline. Trimming at V came to 4 bases and at J to 5 bases, leaving 14 bases not matched to a gene. CDR3 sequence reads: CASSYELHGTAYGYTF. As DNA, the CDR3 is TGTGCCAGCAGCTATGAATTGCACGGGACAGCTTATGGCTACACCTTC.

This clonotype was found a few times. The V gene is TRBV21-1, the J gene TRBJ2-7; the table assigns TRBD1, which was not confirmed against the DNA. TRBV21-1 is a known pseudogene. CDR3 length: 16 residues. The CDR3: CASSKAAGGSSYEQYF. CDR3 DNA: TGTGCCAGCAGCAAAGCGGCAGGGGGGAGCTCCTACGAGCAGTACTTC.

V gene TRBV20-1 combines with J gene TRBJ2-5, with TRBD1 matching 7 bases. CDR1 DFQATT and CDR2 SNEGSKA come from the germline V gene (reference sequence). The trim removed 5 bases at V and 4 bases at J, leaving 4 bases unmatched. The CDR3 runs 12 residues. The DNA of the CDR3 is TGCAGTGCTTTGACAGGGATAGAGACCCAGTACTTC. Translated, it gives CSALTGIETQYF.

The chain employs TRBV28 and TRBJ2-7, with a weak D call TRBD1 (6 bases). The CDR3 extends over 11 amino acids. Trimming cost V 5 bases and J 12 bases, with 14 bases left between them. Germline loops: CDR1 MDHEN, CDR2 SYDVKM. As DNA, the CDR3 is TGTGCCAGCAGTCCCCCAGGACAGCTGTACTTC. This codes for CASSPPGQLYF.

With respect to this clonotype: A read error is possible here, since a much larger clone lies one base away. The chain combines TRBV29-1 with TRBJ2-1; either TRBD1 or TRBD2 may supply D (5 bases each). This CDR3 is 13 amino acids long. Trimming shortened V by 6 bases and J by 6 bases, and 15 bases separated the two germline ends. Germline-derived CDR1 and CDR2 are SQVTM and ANQGSEA. The CDR3 loop reads CSVAMGRVNEQFF. The DNA for the CDR3 is TGCAGCGTGGCTATGGGGCGGGTCAATGAGCAGTTCTTC.

This clonotype was recorded a few times. The rearrangement links TRBV28 to TRBJ1-5, with a possible D match to TRBD1 (5 bases). The germline V gene encodes CDR1 MDHEN and CDR2 SYDVKM. The V and J ends lost 8 bases and 3 bases respectively, with 17 bases between them. The CDR3 is 15 residues long. DNA for the CDR3: TGTGCCAGCCAAAGATTAACAGGATACAATCAGCCCCAGCATTTT. Its translation is CASQRLTGYNQPQHF.

This clonotype was observed a handful of times. The chain uses TRBV4-1 and TRBJ2-7; D remains ambiguous. The V gene's germline CDR1 is MGHRA and CDR2 YSYEKL. V was pared by 1 base and J by 4 bases, with 20 bases between. This CDR3 region has 17 residues. As DNA, the CDR3 is TGCGCCAGCAGCCAAGTGAAGGTTGCAGATACGATTTACGAGCAGTACTTC. Its translation is CASSQVKVADTIYEQYF.

Ten or more counts support this clonotype. This chain links TRBV20-1 with TRBJ2-3; D is ambiguous. The CDR3 sequence is 12 residues long. V was pared by 2 bases and J by 4 bases, with 7 bases between. Germline V lookup: CDR1 DFQATT, CDR2 SNEGSKA (reference sequence). The CDR3 is CSARPRADTQYF. In DNA, the CDR3 is TGCAGTGCTAGACCCAGAGCAGATACGCAGTATTTT.

The sample holds many counts of this clonotype. This chain uses TRBV20-1 with TRBJ2-3; D gene uncertain. This CDR3 has 15 amino acids. Germline V gene lookup returns CDR1 DFQATT and CDR2 SNEGSKA (reference sequence). With 4 bases removed from V and 4 bases from J, the gap between germline ends came to 18 bases. The CDR3 bases are TGCAGTGCTAAAGAATCCGAGAGCCCCCCAGATACGCAGTATTTT. Encoded protein: CSAKESESPPDTQYF.

The chain uses TRBV5-1 and TRBJ2-7; TRBD2 might be the D (5 bases). The CDR3 contains 15 residues. In germline, CDR1 is SGHRS, CDR2 YFSETQ. V lost 2 bases and J 4 bases, leaving 16 bases between the germline ends. CDR3 in amino acids: CASSLSGFGGYEQYF. Written as DNA, the CDR3 is TGCGCCAGCAGCTTATCCGGGTTCGGCGGGTACGAGCAGTACTTC.

This chain joins TRBV15 and TRBJ1-1; 7 bases fit TRBD1. CDR1 is LNHNV and CDR2 is YYDKDF in the germline V gene (reference sequence). The CDR3 is made up of 14 amino acids. J lost 1 base, V lost 4 bases, and 3 bases had no gene match. The CDR3 DNA sequence: TGTGCCACCAGCACCAGACAGGGGAACACTGAAGCTTTCTTT. Residues: CATSTRQGNTEAFF. Together with reference TRBV15 and TRBJ1-1, the CDR3 gives the full variable domain: DAMVIQNPRYQVTQFGKPVTLSCSQTLNHNVMYWYQQKSSQAPKLLFHYYDKDFNNEADTPDNFQSRRPNTSFCFLDIRSPGLGDTAMYLCATSTRQGNTEAFFGQGTRLTVV.

This clonotype was counted ten times or more. This rearrangement joins TRBV7-8 to TRBJ2-1, with 11 bases matching TRBD2. The CDR3 is 16 amino acids. Germline lookup yields CDR1 SGHVS and CDR2 FQNEAQ. Trimming took 2 bases from V and 5 from J; bases not matched to a gene: 5. This chain's CDR3 is CASSLPRLAGNNEQFF. The CDR3 DNA reads as TGTGCCAGCAGCTTACCCCGACTAGCGGGAAACAATGAGCAGTTCTTC.